The 25 T cell receptor beta chains below were found in one sample sequenced in a study of T cells in women clearing cervical HPV infection. Sequencing used immunoSEQ multiplex PCR; TCRdb keeps in-frame clones, though not all of them. The sample includes 35,000 to 45,000 clones. The sample consisted of blood buffy coat. These receptors originate from a woman aged 18 to 75 with a cervical HPV16 infection that either progressed to CIN3+ or cleared (not recorded which).

Details on this clone: The CDR3 end falls 3 residues outside the read, so it is completed with the germline J gene. This sequence joins TRBV29-1 and TRBJ1-2; 7 bases map to TRBD1. Germline-derived CDR1 and CDR2 are SQVTM and ANQGSEA. V lost 2 bases to trimming and J lost 0 bases; unmatched junction nucleotides: 3. This CDR3 region has 14 residues. The CDR3 DNA, read in part, is TGCAGCGTTGAAAGCGGGACAGCTAACTATGGC. Its protein is CSVESGTANYG. The entire CDR3 reads CSVESGTANYGYTF.

Concerning this clone: The read falls 3 residues short of the CDR3 end, and the missing part is taken from the germline J gene. The chain carries TRBV2 and TRBJ2-4, with a weak D call TRBD2 (5 bases). Germline CDR1 and CDR2: SNHLY and FYNNEI. This CDR3 spans 13 amino acids. Between the trimmed V and J ends, which lost 6 bases and 7 bases, there was a span of 13 bases. The part of the CDR3 DNA that was read is TGTGCCAGCAGCCTCCCCGGGGAGAACATT. It encodes CASSLPGENI. The whole CDR3 sequence is CASSLPGENIQYF.

A word on this clone: The read ends 3 residues early relative to the CDR3; the germline J gene fills the gap. This chain connects TRBV18 to TRBJ2-2, with a possible D match to TRBD1 (5 bases). Germline V gives CDR1 KGHSH, CDR2 LQKENI. The CDR3 runs 16 residues. CDR3 region: CASSRSTDSGANVLFF. CDR3 DNA, as far as it was read: TGTGCCAGCTCACGAAGCACCGACTCTGGGGCCAACGTG.

About this clone itself: The read gets to within 3 residues of the CDR3 end, and the germline J gene fills in the rest. The V gene is TRBV19, the J gene TRBJ1-5, with D possibly TRBD1 on 5 matching bases. V lost 6 bases, J lost 1 base, and 16 bases lay in between. From germline, CDR1 is LNHDA and CDR2 SQIVND (reference sequence). CDR3 size: 16 residues. Partial CDR3 DNA: TGTGCCAGTAGCTTCCGAAGGGCAGGGAGCAATCAGCCC. Translated: CASSFRRAGSNQP. The entire CDR3 protein is CASSFRRAGSNQPQHF.

A note on this clone: The CDR3 end is not reached by the read, which stops 3 residues before it; the germline J gene fills it in. This rearrangement joins TRBV5-1 to TRBJ1-4, with TRBD1 matching over 8 bases. The germline V gene encodes CDR1 SGHRS and CDR2 YFSETQ. The ends lost 2 bases at V and 8 bases at J; junction bases unmatched: 5. The CDR3 totals 14 residues. The CDR3 bases that were read are TGCGCCAGCAGCTTTGGACAGGGCCCCGAAAAA. Protein: CASSFGQGPEK. The full CDR3 protein reads CASSFGQGPEKLFF. Full variable domain (remainder filled in from reference TRBV5-1 and TRBJ1-4): KAGVTQTPRYLIKTRGQQVTLSCSPISGHRSVSWYQQTPGQGLQFLFEYFSETQRNKGNFPGRFSGRQFSNSRSEMNVSTLELGDSALYLCASSFGQGPEKLFFGSGTQLSVL.

Comment on this clone: The observed sequence ends 3 residues before the CDR3 terminus, with the missing tail filled in from the germline J gene. V and J are TRBV11-2 and TRBJ2-2; a possible D gene is TRBD2 (6 bases). V shed 11 bases and J shed 0 bases, with 16 bases lying between them. The CDR3 contains 15 residues. CDR1 SGHAT and CDR2 FQNNGV come from the germline V gene. The part of the CDR3 DNA that was read is TGTGCCCACGGTGGGCTAGCGTCGAACACCGGGGAG. This sequence encodes CAHGGLASNTGE. The complete CDR3 reads CAHGGLASNTGELFF.

To note about this clone: The observed sequence ends 3 residues before the CDR3 terminus, with the missing tail filled in from the germline J gene. The rearrangement links TRBV7-3 to TRBJ2-3; TRBD2 agrees at 9 bases. The CDR3 contains 14 residues. In germline, CDR1 is SGHTA, CDR2 FQGTGA. The covered CDR3 bases are TGTGCCAGCAGCGGGCGGGGGGGCAGGGAGACG. Translated, it gives CASSGRGGRET. The full CDR3 protein reads CASSGRGGRETQYF.

Details on this clone: The read finishes 3 residues shy of the CDR3 end, and the germline J gene is used to complete it. The chain links TRBV12-3 or TRBV12-4 to TRBJ1-1; D gene unclear. This CDR3 has 12 residues. The covered CDR3 bases are TGTGCCAGCAGAAGTTATCGGTCAGAA. Its translation: CASRSYRSE. The whole CDR3 protein is CASRSYRSEAFF.

As regards this clone: Read sequence stops 3 residues before the CDR3 end, and the germline J gene provides the missing end. The rearrangement links TRBV20-1 to TRBJ2-7; 12 bases agree with TRBD2. Looked up from germline, CDR1 is DFQATT and CDR2 is SNEGSKA (reference sequence). This CDR3 spans 16 amino acids. Germline trimming cut 3 bases from V and 3 bases from J; bases unmatched to any gene: 9. CDR3 residues: CSARGKLAGGFYEQYF. CDR3 bases read: TGCAGTGCTAGGGGTAAACTAGCGGGGGGATTCTACGAG.

Turning to this clone: The CDR3 goes on 3 residues after the read ends, and that part is filled in from the germline J gene. V and J are TRBV19 and TRBJ1-2; D not resolved. The CDR3 has 12 amino acids. V lost 3 bases, J lost 4 bases, and 6 bases lay in between. Germline assignment: CDR1 LNHDA and CDR2 SQIVND (reference sequence). CDR3 sequence: CASSIIPYGYTF. CDR3 bases read: TGTGCCAGTAGTATTATCCCCTATGGC.

A remark on this clone: With the read ending 3 residues before the CDR3 end, the germline J gene is used to fill in that end. The rearrangement links TRBV7-9 to TRBJ1-1, with D possibly TRBD1 on 5 matching bases. The CDR3 is made up of 12 amino acids. CDR1 is SEHNR, CDR2 FQNEAQ, per germline (reference sequence). V gave up 6 bases and J gave up 7 bases, with 12 bases separating them. The covered CDR3 bases are TGTGCCAGCAGTCCAGGGTCCATTGAA. Its protein product is CASSPGSIE. The entire CDR3 protein is CASSPGSIEAFF.

CDR3 protein: CASTGLAGGPSEQYF. Incomplete CDR3 DNA: TGCGCCAGCACAGGACTAGCGGGGGGGCCGAGCGAG. The chain links TRBV10-2 to TRBJ2-7; 15 positions match TRBD2. The CDR3 extends 3 residues past the end of the read, so its final part is completed from the germline J gene. V shed 7 bases and J 6 bases; nucleotides not matched to a gene: 7. This CDR3 has 15 amino acids. In germline, CDR1 is WSHSY, CDR2 SAAADI.

Remarks on this clone: The CDR3 end lies 3 residues beyond the end of the read and is filled in from the germline J gene. This chain connects TRBV19 to TRBJ2-4; D is unclear. Germline V lookup: CDR1 LNHDA, CDR2 SQIVND (reference sequence). The CDR3 sequence is 14 residues long. Partial CDR3 DNA: TGTGCCAGTAGGCCCGGAGCAGTCAACTATGGT. Its translation is CASRPGAVNYG. The whole CDR3 sequence reads CASRPGAVNYGQYF.

Details on this clone: Read sequence stops 3 residues before the CDR3 end, and the germline J gene provides the missing end. The chain carries TRBV12-3 or TRBV12-4 and TRBJ2-3; TRBD1 is a possible D gene (5 bases). The CDR3 has 15 amino acids. V was cut by 3 bases and J by 2 bases, with 12 bases left in between. CDR3 amino acids: CASSFLGRPTDTQYF. The sequenced CDR3 bases are TGTGCCAGCAGTTTTCTGGGGCGGCCCACAGATACG.

The CDR3 reads CATSVPASGRSEQYF. Partial CDR3 DNA: TGTGCCACCAGCGTCCCGGCTAGCGGGAGGTCCGAG. This chain connects TRBV15 to TRBJ2-7, with TRBD2 matching 11 bases. With the read ending 3 residues before the CDR3 end, the germline J gene is used to fill in that end. CDR1 LNHNV and CDR2 YYDKDF come from the germline V gene (reference sequence). V dropped 5 bases and J dropped 6; count of bases not matched to a gene: 9. The CDR3 extends over 15 amino acids.

With respect to this clone: The read is 3 residues too short to cover the CDR3 end, so that end is filled in from the germline J gene. The chain uses TRBV2 and TRBJ2-1; the D gene is possibly TRBD2 (5 bases). V lost 6 bases, J lost 7 bases, and 10 bases lay in between. Per the germline V gene, CDR1 is SNHLY and CDR2 is FYNNEI. The length of the CDR3 is 12 residues. Incomplete CDR3 DNA: TGTGCCAGCAGGGCGCCGGGGAATGAG. Its translation: CASRAPGNE. The full-length CDR3 reads as CASRAPGNEQFF.

With regard to this clone: The read ends 3 residues shy of where the CDR3 ends; the end is completed using the germline J gene. The chain carries TRBV7-2 and TRBJ1-1; D is uncertain. Germline V lookup: CDR1 SGHTA, CDR2 FQGNSA. V dropped 2 bases and J dropped 0 bases, with 7 bases sitting between them. The CDR3 is 14 amino acids. This CDR3 reads CASSLFRVNTEAFF. The DNA read from the CDR3 is TGTGCCAGCAGCTTATTTAGAGTGAACACTGAA.

Points on this clone: The read ends 3 residues shy of where the CDR3 ends; the end is completed using the germline J gene. The chain is built from TRBV11-2 and TRBJ2-7, with D hard to call. The CDR3 length is 12 residues. V shed 2 bases and J shed 5 bases, with 7 bases lying between them. Germline V gene sequence: CDR1 SGHAT, CDR2 FQNNGV. The part of the CDR3 DNA that was read is TGTGCCAGCAGCTTAAGTGAGGACGAG. It specifies CASSLSEDE. The CDR3, in full, reads CASSLSEDEQYF.

Of note for this clone: From the germline J gene comes the end of the CDR3, since the read stops 3 residues before it. J is TRBJ2-5 and V is TRBV20-1; the D gene is possibly TRBD2 (5 bases). From germline, CDR1 is DFQATT and CDR2 SNEGSKA (reference sequence). This CDR3 region has 11 residues. Trimming shortened V by 5 bases and J by 6 bases, and 10 bases separated the two germline ends. CDR3 amino acids: CSAPSGKTQYF. The part of the CDR3 DNA that was read is TGCAGTGCTCCTTCGGGGAAGACC.

About this clone itself: The CDR3 end is not reached by the read, which stops 3 residues before it; the germline J gene fills it in. The chain carries TRBV11-2 and TRBJ1-1; the D is unclear. CDR1 is SGHAT, CDR2 FQNNGV, per germline. V lost 4 bases and J lost 3, with 9 bases in between. The CDR3 contains 13 residues. The sequenced CDR3 bases are TGTGCCAGCAGCTCCCAGCGGGACACTGAA. This sequence encodes CASSSQRDTE. The whole CDR3 region reads CASSSQRDTEAFF.

With respect to this clone: The read stops 3 residues short of the end of the CDR3; the missing end is completed from the germline J gene. The chain combines TRBV2 with TRBJ1-2; a possible D gene is TRBD1 (5 bases). Germline CDR1 SNHLY, CDR2 FYNNEI. With 8 bases removed from V and 4 bases from J, the gap between germline ends came to 14 bases. The length of the CDR3 is 13 residues. CDR3 in amino acids: CASGPGDSYGYTF. The covered CDR3 bases are TGTGCCAGCGGCCCTGGGGACTCCTATGGC.

In the case of this clone: The DNA ends 3 residues before the CDR3 does, and the rest of the CDR3 is filled in from the germline J gene. J is TRBJ2-1 and V is TRBV20-1, with 7 nucleotides matching TRBD1. CDR1 is DFQATT and CDR2 is SNEGSKA in the germline V gene (reference sequence). CDR3 length equals 15 residues. V lost 1 base to trimming and J lost 7 bases; unmatched junction nucleotides: 10. CDR3 loop: CSARAGQVLGNEQFF. The CDR3 bases that were read are TGCAGTGCTAGAGCAGGACAGGTCTTGGGTAATGAG.

With respect to this clone: The missing CDR3 end, 3 residues past where the read stops, is filled in from the germline J gene. The V call is TRBV30, the J call TRBJ2-3; D remains unclear. Per the germline V gene, CDR1 is GTSNPN and CDR2 is SVGIG (reference sequence). CDR3 length: 13 amino acids. Here the CDR3 reads CAWSAQVQETQYF. The CDR3 DNA, read in part, is TGTGCCTGGAGTGCCCAAGTACAAGAGACG.

To note about this clone: From the germline J gene comes the end of the CDR3, since the read stops 3 residues before it. The chain combines TRBV10-3 with TRBJ2-7; 7 positions match TRBD1. This CDR3 comprises 13 residues. The V segment lost 10 bases and the J segment 2 bases; nucleotides outside the gene matches: 8. The germline V gene has CDR1 ENHRY and CDR2 SYGVKD. Partial CDR3 DNA: TGTGCCACCTTTCAGACAGGGACCTACGAG. Translating gives CATFQTGTYE. The CDR3 reads in full as CATFQTGTYEQYF.

To note about this clone: The sequenced fragment ends 3 residues before the CDR3 boundary, so the rest is inferred from the germline J gene. This chain links TRBV3-1 (or the pseudogene TRBV3-2) with TRBJ2-2; 10 positions agree with TRBD1. The J segment lost 3 bases and the V segment lost 5 bases, leaving 6 bases of the junction unmatched. The germline V gene encodes CDR1 LGHDT and CDR2 YNNKEL (reference sequence). CDR3 length: 16 residues. The CDR3 loop is CASSTDRGRDTGELFF. The covered CDR3 bases are TGTGCCAGCAGCACCGACAGGGGGCGGGACACCGGGGAG.